The source of this T cell receptor beta chain is a study of blood T cell repertoires in COVID-19. Trimming took 4 bases from V and 2 from J, leaving 14 bases between them. This CDR3 spans 15 amino acids. Germline V gene lookup returns CDR1 MGHRA and CDR2 YSYEKL. Profiled with immunoSEQ multiplex PCR; TCRdb holds only in-frame clones, not every one. The table records fewer than 130,000 clones, nearly 90% of them present only once. The chain combines TRBV4-1 with TRBJ2-5; possible D gene TRBD1, 6 bases. Input material: peripheral blood. This clonotype was obtained from a human donor in a cohort sampled during active COVID-19. The CDR3 loop reads CASSPQGSWQETQYF. The CDR3 bases are TGCGCCAGCAGCCCTCAGGGGTCGTGGCAAGAGACCCAGTACTTC.